This T cell receptor beta chain was profiled in a study of T-cell reconstitution after alpha-beta-depleted transplantation in children. The CDR3 consists of 13 residues. V was trimmed by 3 bases and J by 3 bases, leaving 5 bases between them. Germline V gene sequence: CDR1 MNHEY, CDR2 SMNVEV (reference sequence). Library preparation (for TCRbeta) was performed with unique molecular identifiers. Via MiXCR, TCRdb re-called the PCR reads, giving one row per CDR3 protein. The top ten clones hold 3.8% of a sample with around 400,000 distinct CDR3 sequences, roughly 21% of them seen once. The J gene is TRBJ1-4, the V gene TRBV27; D gene unclear. Source: PBMCs from the stem cell graft donor, taken from the stem cell graft. This TCR was recovered from a human donor who donated a stem cell graft to a child with acute myeloid leukemia. This chain's CDR3 is CASSFSPNEKLFF. The CDR3 nucleotides read TGTGCCAGCAGTTTTTCTCCTAATGAAAAACTGTTTTTT.